One TCR beta chain is described in this entry. Its antigen remains unidentified. Qualities for individual bases were not recorded, and no much larger clone is one base off. Collaborating institutions collected whole blood in K2EDTA tubes following their own protocols. Collaborator samples were shipped for TCRbeta analysis as frozen whole blood, isolated PBMCs, or DNA extracted from either sample type. This sample is drawn from a study of blood T cell repertoires in COVID-19 (dated by TCRdb to about 2020). Regarding the complete study: Samples from collaborators originated in the United States, Italy and Spain and spanned both the acute and convalescent phases of COVID-19. The material from the prospective study consisted of cDNA or gDNA derived from T cells, B-cell-depleted T cells, or PBMCs. Deeply sampled blood TCRbeta repertoires from subjects exposed to, actively infected with, or recovered from COVID-19 were included in the dataset. The repertoires were released in a freely available public database intended as a resource for research on the immune response to SARS-CoV-2. The samples were drawn from the first 160 participants of the ongoing ImmuneRACE study and from some 1,300 subjects provided by 6 global collaborators. Sample metadata almost always included a de-identified subject ID, COVID-19 status, age in years and sex. Where HLA class I and class II types were available, the types were taken from metadata supplied by the sample provider, not from assay-based typing.

Deletion took 3 bases off V and 4 bases off J, with a span of 9 bases between the germline ends. CDR1 and CDR2 are drawn from the germline V gene: SNHLY, FYNNEI. The CDR3 holds 13 amino acids from the cysteine to the phenylalanine. Only the CDR3 DNA stays, 39 bases, in frame from base 1. TCRbeta CDR3 regions were amplified from genomic DNA by means of the immunoSEQ Assay, a bias-controlled multiplex PCR. Under the source paper's analysis protocol: Nucleated cell counts per sample were estimated from amplification of reference gene primers within the assay. To quantify the absolute abundance of each unique TCRbeta CDR3 rearrangement, sequence reads were collapsed and filtered. For each sample, productive Simpson clonality was calculated by taking the square root of Simpson's diversity index across productive rearrangements. This is the immuneACCESS table as TCRdb keeps it, with only in-frame sequences that have V and J called. A part of the clones is gone; compared with another copy, unresolved V genes explain less than half, and the rest is unexplained. V, J and clone size derive from that table, while D and trimming were established from the DNA sequence. Recorded for this sample are about 210,000 clones; roughly 86% of them occurred a single time. Around 12% of the sample goes to the ten largest clones.

Results the study describes overall, beyond this receptor: The amount of clinical and demographic metadata varied by source and participant and was provided uncurated.

The source of this sequence is a woman in her forties with acute or convalescent COVID-19. The chain couples TRBV2 to TRBJ1-2; the D segment cannot be called with confidence. Source material: peripheral blood. The CDR3 has the sequence CASSDERSYGYTF. The base sequence is TGTGCCAGCAGTGACGAGCGTTCCTATGGCTACACCTTC.